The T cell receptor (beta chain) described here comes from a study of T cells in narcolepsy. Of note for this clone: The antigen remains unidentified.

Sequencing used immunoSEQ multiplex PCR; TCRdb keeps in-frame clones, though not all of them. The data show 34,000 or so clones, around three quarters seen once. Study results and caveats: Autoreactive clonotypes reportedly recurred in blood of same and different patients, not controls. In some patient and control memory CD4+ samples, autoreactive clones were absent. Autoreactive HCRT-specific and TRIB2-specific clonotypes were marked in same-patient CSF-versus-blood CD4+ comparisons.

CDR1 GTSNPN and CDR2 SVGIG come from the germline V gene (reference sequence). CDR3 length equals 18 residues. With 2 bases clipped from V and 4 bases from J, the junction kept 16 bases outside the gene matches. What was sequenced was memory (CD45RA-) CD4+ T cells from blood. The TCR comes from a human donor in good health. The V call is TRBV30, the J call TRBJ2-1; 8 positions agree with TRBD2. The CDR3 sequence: CAWSLRPRTSLTYNEQFF. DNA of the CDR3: TGTGCCTGGAGTCTCAGACCGAGGACTAGCCTTACATACAATGAGCAGTTCTTC.